This TCR beta chain was obtained from a study of shared clonotypes between healthy human individuals. Generated by immunoSEQ multiplex PCR, the TCRdb table keeps only in-frame clones and is missing some. The table records approximately 2,200,000 clones, more than 85% of them present only once. Trimming took 0 bases from V and 4 from J, leaving 9 bases between them. Germline values: CDR1 MNHEY, CDR2 SVGAGI. This CDR3 is 15 amino acids long. Naive CD8 cells lacked CD45RO, underwent positive selection for CCR7 and left out terminally differentiated effector memory CD45RA+ cells. This TCR derives from a man aged 18 to 29 in good health. Some clones in this sample may be carry-over from other donors' samples. The gene calls are TRBV6-5 and TRBJ2-2; the D gene could be TRBD1 or TRBD2 (5 bases each). Sequencing used naive CD8+ T cells from PBMCs. Written as DNA, the CDR3 is TGTGCCAGCAGTTACTCGAAGGGACCCACCGGGGAGCTGTTTTTT. This gives the protein CASSYSKGPTGELFF.